What follows are 4 T cell receptor beta chains derived from one specimen sequenced in a study of blood T cell repertoires in COVID-19. Assay used: immunoSEQ multiplex PCR; TCRdb lists only in-frame clones, some missing. The table records roughly 240,000 clones, more than 75% of them present only once. What was sequenced was PBMCs or T cells enriched from blood (not recorded which). The receptors were gathered from a woman aged 50 to 60 who had recovered from COVID-19.

This CDR3 is CASSTNRQVGTEAFF. DNA of the CDR3: TGTGCCAGTAGTACCAACCGACAGGTTGGAACTGAAGCTTTCTTT. The rearrangement joins TRBV19 to TRBJ1-1, with D perhaps TRBD1 (6 bases). In germline, CDR1 is LNHDA, CDR2 SQIVND (reference sequence). The CDR3 length is 15 residues. V lost 4 bases and J lost 5, with 17 bases in between.

The genes are TRBV3-1 (or the pseudogene TRBV3-2) and TRBJ2-1; the match to TRBD2 covers 10 bases. V was pared by 0 bases and J by 4 bases, with 6 bases of the junction left unmatched. The CDR3 runs 17 residues. Germline values: CDR1 LGHDT, CDR2 YNNKEL (reference sequence). Here the CDR3 DNA reads TGTGCCAGCAGCCAAGAGGGGACTAGCGCGGGGTACAATGAGCAGTTCTTC. This encodes CASSQEGTSAGYNEQFF.

This chain joins TRBV3-1 (or the pseudogene TRBV3-2) and TRBJ1-1; D remains unclear. CDR1 and CDR2 (germline): LGHDT, YNNKEL (reference sequence). The CDR3 contains 14 residues. Trimming cost V 2 bases and J 0 bases, with 7 bases left between them. The CDR3 nucleotides are TGTGCCAGCAGCCAACAGACAATGAACACTGAAGCTTTCTTT. Protein: CASSQQTMNTEAFF.

J is TRBJ2-5 and V is TRBV7-8; D is perhaps TRBD2 (6 bases). The germline V and J ends were trimmed by 1 base and 1 base, with 10 bases remaining between them. This CDR3 region has 15 residues. Looked up from germline, CDR1 is SGHVS and CDR2 is FQNEAQ. CDR3 residues: CASSLGGRGQETQYF. In DNA form, the CDR3 reads TGTGCCAGCAGCTTAGGTGGGCGGGGCCAAGAGACCCAGTACTTC.